These 26 T cell receptor beta chains share one sample of origin, sequenced in a study of CD8+ T cells in alopecia areata. RNA was extracted and reverse transcribed into cDNA as the sequencing template. Assay used: immunoSEQ multiplex PCR; TCRdb lists only in-frame clones, some missing. The sample has 100,000 to 130,000 clones, roughly 60% seen once. The specimen sequenced was CD8+ T cells sorted from blood. Source of these receptors: a human donor in good health.

This rearrangement joins TRBV28 to TRBJ2-5, with 10 bases lining up with TRBD1. Per germline, CDR1 MDHEN and CDR2 SYDVKM. The CDR3 is 15 amino acids. J was trimmed by 5 bases and V by 6 bases; bases with no gene match: 9. The CDR3 protein is CASRRGTGVTETQYF. The CDR3 DNA is TGTGCCAGCAGGCGGGGGACAGGGGTAACGGAGACCCAGTACTTC.

The gene calls are TRBV30 and TRBJ1-1; no reliable D call. The germline V gene has CDR1 GTSNPN and CDR2 SVGIG (reference sequence). V lost 2 bases, J lost 7 bases, and 8 bases lay in between. CDR3 size: 11 residues. The CDR3 region is CAWSTEYEAFF. In nucleotides, the CDR3 is TGTGCCTGGAGTACCGAATATGAAGCTTTCTTT.

This chain uses TRBV28 with TRBJ1-2; the D is unclear. The germline gives CDR1 MDHEN, CDR2 SYDVKM. This CDR3 contains 13 residues. V was clipped by 2 bases and J by 1 base, with 5 bases between them. CDR3 coding DNA: TGTGCCAGCAGTTTACACAGTAACTATGGCTACACCTTC. Translating it yields CASSLHSNYGYTF.

The chain combines TRBV2 with TRBJ2-5, with 12 positions matching TRBD1. Germline lookup yields CDR1 SNHLY and CDR2 FYNNEI. There are 17 residues in the CDR3. J lost 5 bases, V lost 6 bases, and 13 bases had no gene match. CDR3 residues: CASSRKGTGGAGETQYF. The CDR3 DNA is TGTGCCAGCAGCCGGAAAGGGACAGGGGGCGCAGGGGAGACCCAGTACTTC.

CDR3 protein: CASSFGGGTEAFF. CDR3 bases: TGTGCCAGCAGCTTCGGAGGGGGAACTGAAGCTTTCTTT. The chain has TRBV5-4 and TRBJ1-1; weak D call: TRBD1 (6 bases). In germline, CDR1 is SGHNT, CDR2 YYREEE (reference sequence). The CDR3 covers 13 residues. Trimming left V 2 bases short and J 5 bases short, with 10 bases between.

This sequence joins TRBV2 and TRBJ1-1; D is unresolved. The CDR3 runs to 14 residues. V dropped 4 bases and J dropped 1 base, with 10 bases sitting between them. In germline, CDR1 is SNHLY, CDR2 FYNNEI. For the CDR3, the DNA is TGTGCCAGCAGTGTCCTGTCAAGGAACACTGAAGCTTTCTTT. This encodes CASSVLSRNTEAFF. The entire variable domain, with the rest obtained from reference TRBV2 and TRBJ1-1, is as follows: EPEVTQTPSHQVTQMGQEVILRCVPISNHLYFYWYRQILGQKVEFLVSFYNNEISEKSEIFDDQFSVERPDGSNFTLKIRSTKLEDSAMYFCASSVLSRNTEAFFGQGTRLTVV.

A single count supports this clone. The CDR3 nucleotides read TGCGCCAGCAGCTTGGATAGCGGGGCTGATACGCAGTATTTT. Its protein product is CASSLDSGADTQYF. This chain links TRBV5-1 with TRBJ2-3; TRBD2 aligns across 8 bases. Per germline, CDR1 SGHRS and CDR2 YFSETQ. V shed 0 bases, J shed 6 bases, and the junction held 3 bases outside the gene matches. The CDR3 has 14 amino acids.

This chain uses TRBV7-9 with TRBJ2-7, with D tentatively TRBD1 (5 bases). The germline V and J ends were trimmed by 8 bases and 5 bases, with 16 bases remaining between them. CDR3 length: 13 residues. Per the germline V gene, CDR1 is SEHNR and CDR2 is FQNEAQ (reference sequence). CDR3 loop: CASGQVQGHEQYF. The CDR3 DNA follows: TGTGCCAGCGGTCAAGTGCAGGGCCACGAGCAGTACTTC.

The chain has TRBV15 and TRBJ1-1; TRBD1 might be the D (5 bases). V gave up 5 bases and J gave up 7 bases, with 11 bases separating them. This CDR3 has 12 residues. The germline V gene encodes CDR1 LNHNV and CDR2 YYDKDF (reference sequence). This CDR3 is CATSERGDEAFF. The CDR3 nucleotides are TGTGCCACCAGCGAACGAGGGGATGAAGCTTTCTTT.

This chain uses TRBV6-5 with TRBJ2-5, with D possibly TRBD2 on 5 matching bases. From germline, CDR1 is MNHEY and CDR2 SVGAGI. V lost 5 bases and J lost 2, with 15 bases in between. The CDR3 extends over 15 amino acids. CDR3 sequence reads: CASSVLRRPQETQYF. The CDR3, as DNA: TGTGCCAGCAGTGTACTCCGGAGGCCACAAGAGACCCAGTACTTC.

The genes are TRBV6-5 and TRBJ1-1, with D uncertain. Per the germline V gene, CDR1 is MNHEY and CDR2 is SVGAGI. CDR3 length equals 12 residues. Trimming shortened V by 5 bases and J by 5 bases, and 9 bases separated the two germline ends. DNA of the CDR3: TGTGCCAGCAGTAGGCTTGGGACTGAAGCTTTCTTT. Protein sequence: CASSRLGTEAFF.

The chain carries TRBV5-4 and TRBJ2-7; D may be TRBD1 (6 bases). This CDR3 is built from 14 residues. Germline V CDR1 and CDR2: SGHNT, YYREEE (reference sequence). V was shortened by 2 bases and J by 2 bases, with 11 bases between the two germline ends. The CDR3 sequence is CASSFTTGPYEQYF. CDR3 sequence (DNA): TGTGCCAGCAGCTTTACGACAGGCCCCTACGAGCAGTACTTC.

This clone came up once. The CDR3 loop is CASSFGRGYEQYF. CDR3 in DNA: TGTGCCAGCAGTTTCGGGCGGGGTTACGAGCAGTACTTC. The chain carries TRBV27 and TRBJ2-7; D might be TRBD2 (6 bases). The V end was cut by 3 bases, the J end by 4 bases, with 10 bases between. Per germline, CDR1 MNHEY and CDR2 SMNVEV (reference sequence). The CDR3 runs to 13 residues.

V is TRBV10-3 and J is TRBJ2-7; D gene ambiguous. With 0 bases removed from V and 7 bases from J, the gap between germline ends came to 7 bases. CDR1 is ENHRY, CDR2 SYGVKD, per germline. The CDR3 is 12 residues long. This chain's CDR3 is CAISESAQEQYF. The CDR3 DNA follows: TGTGCCATCAGTGAGTCGGCTCAGGAGCAGTACTTC.

The V call is TRBV5-6, the J call TRBJ2-6; either TRBD1 or TRBD2 may fit D (5 bases each). Germline V CDR1 and CDR2: SGHDT, YYEEEE. This CDR3 contains 15 residues. The V end was cut by 2 bases, the J end by 9 bases, with 15 bases between. The CDR3 here is CASSFGDGVNNVLTF. The CDR3 DNA sequence: TGTGCCAGCAGCTTTGGGGACGGAGTAAACAACGTCCTGACTTTC.

The genes are TRBV13 and TRBJ1-6; a possible D gene is TRBD1 (6 bases). Deletions cut 2 bases from V and 10 bases from J, with 12 bases between. CDR3 length: 14 residues. Per germline, CDR1 PRHDT and CDR2 FYEKMQ (reference sequence). The CDR3 protein is CASSLRGFGSPLHF. The CDR3 coding sequence is TGTGCCAGCAGCTTAAGGGGGTTTGGATCACCCCTCCACTTT.

V is TRBV5-1 and J is TRBJ1-1; D unresolved. Trimming left V 0 bases short and J 0 bases short, with 12 bases between. CDR1 SGHRS and CDR2 YFSETQ come from the germline V gene. The CDR3 runs 16 residues. The CDR3 loop reads CASSLGWPRMNTEAFF. DNA for the CDR3: TGCGCCAGCAGCTTGGGGTGGCCTCGGATGAACACTGAAGCTTTCTTT.

V and J are TRBV5-6 and TRBJ2-7; tentatively, D is TRBD1 (7 bases). Trimming cost V 4 bases and J 3 bases, with 14 bases left between them. CDR1 is SGHDT, CDR2 YYEEEE, per germline. This CDR3 has 14 residues. CDR3 coding DNA: TGTGCCAGCAGCCGCGGGACAGCTGTCTACGAGCAGTACTTC. It yields the protein CASSRGTAVYEQYF.

The J gene is TRBJ2-3, the V gene TRBV28; D gene uncertain. Germline CDR1 MDHEN, CDR2 SYDVKM. The CDR3 loop spans 17 amino acids. Trimming shortened V by 2 bases and J by 2 bases, and 17 bases separated the two germline ends. The CDR3 reads CASSLGASLVYTDTQYF. The CDR3 DNA is TGTGCCAGCAGTTTAGGCGCCAGCTTAGTTTACACAGATACGCAGTATTTT.

The CDR3 loop is CASSQVFVSNYGYTF. DNA for the CDR3: TGTGCCAGCAGCCAAGTGTTCGTTTCTAACTATGGCTACACCTTC. The rearrangement uses TRBV4-2 and TRBJ1-2; D gene uncertain. Trimming pared 1 base from V and 0 bases from J, leaving 9 bases between. The CDR3 loop spans 15 amino acids. CDR1 is LGHNA and CDR2 is YNFKEQ in the germline V gene.

This clone was picked up a small number of times. The rearrangement uses TRBV19 and TRBJ1-1; D not certain. The CDR3 has 12 amino acids. The germline gives CDR1 LNHDA, CDR2 SQIVND (reference sequence). Trimming took off 4 bases at V and 4 bases at J, with 7 bases between the two ends. DNA of the CDR3: TGTGCCAGTAGTACTGGCATCACTGAAGCTTTCTTT. It translates to CASSTGITEAFF.

This clone was counted only a few times. The rearrangement links TRBV7-9 to TRBJ2-1, with 11 bases identical to TRBD1. The CDR3 length is 16 residues. Germline trimming cut 5 bases from V and 6 bases from J; bases unmatched to any gene: 9. The germline CDR1 and CDR2 sequences are SEHNR and FQNEAQ (reference sequence). The CDR3 DNA reads TGTGCCAGCAGCCCGCGGACAGGGGGCTCGGTCAATGAGCAGTTCTTC. This codes for CASSPRTGGSVNEQFF.

V is TRBV5-1 and J is TRBJ2-1; 10 bases are a match to TRBD1. The CDR3 loop spans 15 amino acids. Germline V gives CDR1 SGHRS, CDR2 YFSETQ. V dropped 4 bases and J dropped 8; count of bases not matched to a gene: 9. CDR3 amino acids: CASSPGTGDVDEQFF. The CDR3 bases are TGCGCCAGCAGCCCGGGGACAGGGGATGTGGATGAGCAGTTCTTC.

This clone came up a few times. J is TRBJ1-1 and V is TRBV7-4, with D possibly TRBD1 on 5 matching bases. The CDR3 runs to 14 residues. Germline V lookup: CDR1 SGHVT, CDR2 SQSDAQ. V was pared by 1 base and J by 1 base, with 7 bases between. The DNA for the CDR3 is TGTGCCAGCAGCTTAGGACAGACGAACACTGAAGCTTTCTTT. Residues: CASSLGQTNTEAFF.

The chain has TRBV6-5 and TRBJ1-4; no clear D. V was trimmed by 6 bases and J by 7 bases, leaving 6 bases between them. CDR1 is MNHEY, CDR2 SVGAGI, per germline. The CDR3 spans 11 residues. The CDR3 nucleotides read TGTGCCAGCAGGACGGGTGAAAAACTGTTTTTT. Translation: CASRTGEKLFF.

This chain joins TRBV5-6 and TRBJ2-7; maybe TRBD1 (5 bases). The CDR3 has 13 amino acids. The germline gives CDR1 SGHDT, CDR2 YYEEEE. V was shortened by 0 bases and J by 5 bases, with 9 bases between the two germline ends. CDR3 protein: CASSLGRAHEQYF. The CDR3, as DNA: TGTGCCAGCAGCTTGGGCAGGGCCCACGAGCAGTACTTC.